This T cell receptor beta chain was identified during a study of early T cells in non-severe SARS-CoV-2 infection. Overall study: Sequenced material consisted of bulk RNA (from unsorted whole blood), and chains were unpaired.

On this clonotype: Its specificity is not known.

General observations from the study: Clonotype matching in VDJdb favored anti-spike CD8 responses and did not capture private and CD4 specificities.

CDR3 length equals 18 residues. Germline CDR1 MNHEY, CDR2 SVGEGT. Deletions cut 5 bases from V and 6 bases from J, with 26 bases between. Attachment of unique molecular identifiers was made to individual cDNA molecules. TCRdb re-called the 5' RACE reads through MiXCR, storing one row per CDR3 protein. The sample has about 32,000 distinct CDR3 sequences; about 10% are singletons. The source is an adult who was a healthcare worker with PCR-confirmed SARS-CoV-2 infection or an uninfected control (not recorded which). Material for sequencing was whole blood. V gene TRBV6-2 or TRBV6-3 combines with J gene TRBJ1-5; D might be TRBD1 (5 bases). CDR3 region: CASSPGPGESIMGQPQHF. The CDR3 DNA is TGTGCCAGCAGTCCGGGGCCGGGTGAATCAATTATGGGTCAGCCCCAGCATTTT.